The clone carrying this TCR beta chain was seen a handful of times. CDR3 length: 14 residues. The V and J ends lost 5 bases and 8 bases, in that order; junction bases with no gene match: 5. The data belong to a study of T-cell memory formation after mild COVID-19. TCRdb called the 5' RACE reads again in MiXCR, with one record for every CDR3 protein. The sample yields about 560,000 distinct CDR3 sequences, about 20% seen once. The specimen sequenced was PBMCs or a T cell subset sorted from them (not recorded which). This TCR came from an adult woman who had mild COVID-19 (a few samples of this study predate the infection). Cell type and time point are not known. The J gene is TRBJ1-6, the V gene TRBV12-3 or TRBV12-4; 8 bases match TRBD1. The CDR3 region is CASSPGTGYSPLHF. CDR3 nucleotide sequence: TGTGCCAGCAGTCCCGGGACAGGCTATTCACCCCTCCACTTT.